This T cell receptor (beta chain) was sequenced during a study of T cell repertoires in ileal Crohn's disease. Looking at the study overall: Patients had a median 7.9-year disease duration, and roughly 32% were active smokers.

This CDR3 contains 14 residues. From germline, CDR1 is LNHDA and CDR2 SQIVND (reference sequence). J lost 5 bases, V lost 5 bases, and 6 bases had no gene match. TCRdb keeps only in-frame clones here, not all; method: immunoSEQ multiplex PCR. The table shows fewer than 20,000 clones, with about 60% occurring only once. This sequence originates from an adult with Crohn's disease. This rearrangement joins TRBV19 to TRBJ2-3; 8 positions agree with TRBD1. Sequenced sample: ileal tissue. The CDR3 nucleotides read TGTGCCAGTAGTGTAGGGACAGGAGGAGATACGCAGTATTTT. Its translation: CASSVGTGGDTQYF.